This note documents a single T cell receptor (beta chain) sequence. The antigen remains unidentified. Libraries of TCR beta came from iRepertoire HTBI primers plus Arm-PCR of CDR3 regions. TCRdb re-called the multiplex PCR reads with MiXCR, one entry per CDR3 protein. Of approximately 400,000 distinct CDR3 sequences listed, 14% to 15% are singletons. From germline, CDR1 is SGDLS and CDR2 YYNGEE. Trimming left V 3 bases short and J 10 bases short, with 19 bases between. CDR3 size: 14 residues. The sample is drawn from a study of regulatory T cells in long-lasting Graves disease. Study at large: Freshly diagnosed Graves' patients had used antithyroid drugs for under 3 months.

Specified time point: newly diagnosed GD, antithyroid drugs for less than 3 months. After RNA was extracted from PBMCs, the TCR library was made from it. Findings and limits, study-wide: Reduced TCR diversity was observed in persistent Graves' patients versus newly diagnosed patients.

The same specimen was also included in a second study, on T cells in Graves' hyperthyroidism and ophthalmopathy. Per that paper: First-round RT-PCR targeting the TCR CDR3 was performed with the HTBI primer set.

V and J are TRBV9 and TRBJ1-1; a weak D match, TRBD1 (5 bases). The TCR sequence derives from a woman in her twenties or thirties with Graves disease. The sequencing here drew on peripheral blood mononuclear cells (PBMCs), taken at new diagnosis, from a patient treated with antithyroid drugs. CDR3 sequence reads: CASSAGVEGLGAFF. DNA for the CDR3: TGTGCCAGCAGCGCAGGAGTTGAGGGACTAGGAGCTTTCTTT.